A selection of T cell receptor beta chains follows, all from one sample in a study of cytomegalovirus exposure and HLA in healthy donors. TCRdb's table, derived via immunoSEQ multiplex PCR, lists solely in-frame clones and lacks some. In the table there are about 160,000 clones, under 90% of which are singletons. Input material: PBMCs. These TCRs come from a man aged 18 to 30 in good health and CMV-seropositive. The CDR3 runs from the conserved cysteine through the conserved F or W. D genes are given only for firm matches. Only part of the rows carry a size: once, few, many, or a class if the clone is expanded.

V gene	D gene	J gene	clone size	CDR3 protein	CDR3 DNA
TRBV7-3	-	TRBJ2-5	-	CASSLIGGRETQYF	TGTGCCAGCAGCTTAATTGGAGGGAGAGAGACCCAGTACTTC
TRBV5-1	TRBD2	TRBJ2-5	-	CASSLGLAGDGTQYF	TGCGCCAGCAGCTTGGGACTAGCGGGGGACGGGACCCAGTACTTC
TRBV9	-	TRBJ1-4	-	CASSVAGGPFEKLFF	TGTGCCAGCAGCGTAGCGGGGGGCCCCTTCGAAAAACTGTTTTTT
TRBV30	-	TRBJ1-3	-	CAWQNQGFIVNTIYF	TGTGCCTGGCAAAATCAGGGATTTATAGTAAACACCATATATTTT
TRBV5-1	TRBD2	TRBJ2-1	-	CASSISLAGHNEQFF	TGCGCCAGCAGCATCTCGCTAGCGGGTCACAATGAGCAGTTCTTC
TRBV11-3	TRBD1	TRBJ2-1	-	CASSSARTGEQFF	TGTGCCAGCAGCTCAGCCCGGACAGGCGAGCAGTTCTTC
TRBV5-1	-	TRBJ2-3	-	CASTAGPSTDTQYF	TGCGCCAGCACAGCGGGCCCTAGCACAGATACGCAGTATTTT
TRBV2	TRBD1	TRBJ1-2	-	CASSPLGRGLANYGYTF	TGTGCCAGCAGCCCTTTGGGCAGGGGGCTAGCTAACTATGGCTACACCTTC
TRBV5-4	-	TRBJ1-1	-	CASSTQGNTEAFF	TGTGCCAGCAGCACACAGGGGAACACTGAAGCTTTCTTT
TRBV19	TRBD1	TRBJ2-1	-	CASSIGDRVVNEQFF	TGTGCCAGTAGTATAGGGGACAGGGTGGTCAATGAGCAGTTCTTC
TRBV28	TRBD1	TRBJ1-4	-	CASSSGQGREKLFF	TGTGCCAGCAGTTCGGGACAGGGGCGTGAAAAACTGTTTTTT
TRBV6-5	-	TRBJ1-2	many	CASSYIQGVGGYTF	TGTGCCAGCAGTTACATCCAGGGTGTTGGAGGCTACACCTTC
TRBV7-9	-	TRBJ1-1	-	CASSLDGASTEAFF	TGTGCCAGCAGCTTAGATGGGGCGAGCACTGAAGCTTTCTTT
TRBV7-3	TRBD2	TRBJ2-5	-	CASSWGGLASQETQYF	TGTGCCAGCAGCTGGGGCGGACTAGCGAGTCAAGAGACCCAGTACTTC
TRBV6-5	TRBD1	TRBJ1-1	-	CASSWTGRVGNTEAFF	TGTGCCAGCAGTTGGACAGGAAGAGTAGGGAACACTGAAGCTTTCTTT
TRBV10-1	TRBD1	TRBJ2-1	few	CASSDYRGDEQFF	TGCGCCAGCAGTGATTACAGGGGGGATGAGCAGTTCTTC
TRBV5-1	TRBD1	TRBJ1-3	-	CASSFFELAAQGASGNTIYF	TGCGCCAGCAGCTTCTTTGAGTTGGCCGCCCAGGGGGCTTCAGGAAACACCATATATTTT
TRBV5-4	TRBD2	TRBJ2-2	few	CASSFSGRVTGELFF	TGTGCCAGCAGCTTTAGCGGGAGGGTCACCGGGGAGCTGTTTTTT